This T cell receptor beta chain was identified during a study of post-analysis software for immune sequencing data. General study points: Controls' normalized Chao1 diversity significantly exceeded that of multiple sclerosis patients.

Points on this clonotype: Its antigen is undetermined.

Unique molecular identifiers featured in each of the TCR beta cDNA libraries. Each batch of about 1 to 11 million T cells produced 500,000 to 600,000 cDNA molecules. TCRdb reprocessed the PCR reads with MiXCR, giving one entry per CDR3 protein. The sample includes more than 350,000 distinct CDR3 sequences, 35% to 45% of them seen just once. Sequenced: blood. The sequence was obtained from a girl aged 2 to 10 with multiple sclerosis.

CDR3 amino acids: CASSLVLGQYNEQFF. In DNA form, the CDR3 reads TGTGCCAGCAGCTTAGTACTCGGCCAGTACAATGAGCAGTTCTTC. The V and J genes are TRBV7-2 and TRBJ2-1, with unresolved D. CDR3 length equals 15 residues. The germline V gene encodes CDR1 SGHTA and CDR2 FQGNSA. The germline V and J ends were trimmed by 1 base and 4 bases, with 11 bases remaining between them.